This is a list of T cell receptor beta chains from one sample in a study of T cell clonotyping in hematopoietic cell transplantation. Only in-frame clones appear in the TCRdb table, and some are missing; sequencing was by immunoSEQ multiplex PCR. The profile covers approximately 6,000 clones, with 77% appearing a single time and roughly 30% taken by the ten largest. The specimen was PBMCs, collected 100 days after allogeneic stem cell transplant. The origin of the receptors is a female patient aged 30-39 years who had an allogeneic stem cell transplant, so the T cells may come from the graft donor. Some clones in this sample may be carry-over from other donors' samples. The CDR3 runs from the conserved cysteine through the conserved F or W. D genes are given only for firm matches. Only part of the rows carry a size: once, few, many, or a class if the clone is expanded.

cdr3_length: 14; v_call: TRBV10-2; clone_size: NA; d_call: NA; j_call: TRBJ1-3; cdr3_nt: TGCGCCAGTTACCCAGGGTCACGGGGAAACACCATATATTTT; cdr3_aa: CASYPGSRGNTIYF
cdr3_length: 14; v_call: TRBV9; clone_size: NA; d_call: NA; j_call: TRBJ1-1; cdr3_nt: TGTGCCAGCAGCGCCGGTTGGGGGCACCATGAAGCTTTCTTT; cdr3_aa: CASSAGWGHHEAFF
cdr3_length: 15; v_call: TRBV18; clone_size: NA; d_call: TRBD1; j_call: TRBJ2-7; cdr3_nt: TGTGCCAGCTCACTACATCAGGGGGCTGAGGACGAGCAGTACTTC; cdr3_aa: CASSLHQGAEDEQYF
cdr3_length: 19; v_call: TRBV6-1; clone_size: NA; d_call: NA; j_call: TRBJ2-1; cdr3_nt: TGTGCCAGCAGTGCCCAGCCCCGGGGCGGGACCCTCTACAGGGGTGAGCAGTTCTTC; cdr3_aa: CASSAQPRGGTLYRGEQFF
cdr3_length: 12; v_call: TRBV6-6; clone_size: NA; d_call: NA; j_call: TRBJ1-2; cdr3_nt: TGTGCCAGCAGTTCCCATCGACGAGGCTACACCTTC; cdr3_aa: CASSSHRRGYTF
cdr3_length: 15; v_call: TRBV2; clone_size: NA; d_call: TRBD2; j_call: TRBJ2-3; cdr3_nt: TGTGCCAGCAGTGAAGAACTAGCGGGGACTAATACGCAGTATTTT; cdr3_aa: CASSEELAGTNTQYF
cdr3_length: 15; v_call: TRBV6-5; clone_size: NA; d_call: NA; j_call: TRBJ1-5; cdr3_nt: TGTGCCAGCAGTTACGGCCCCGGGACTAATCAGCCCCAGCATTTT; cdr3_aa: CASSYGPGTNQPQHF
cdr3_length: 15; v_call: TRBV7-6; clone_size: NA; d_call: TRBD1; j_call: TRBJ2-7; cdr3_nt: TGTGCCAGCAGCCTGGGACAGGCGAGCTCCTACGAGCAGTACTTC; cdr3_aa: CASSLGQASSYEQYF
cdr3_length: 14; v_call: TRBV6-5; clone_size: once; d_call: NA; j_call: TRBJ1-2; cdr3_nt: TGTGCCAGCACCCGAGCCGGGGGAGGCTATGGCTACACCTTC; cdr3_aa: CASTRAGGGYGYTF
cdr3_length: 16; v_call: TRBV5-1; clone_size: NA; d_call: TRBD1; j_call: TRBJ2-1; cdr3_nt: TGCGCCAGCAGCTTGGGTGGGACAGGGGGCTACAATGAGCAGTTCTTC; cdr3_aa: CASSLGGTGGYNEQFF
cdr3_length: 19; v_call: TRBV9; clone_size: NA; d_call: TRBD1; j_call: TRBJ2-2; cdr3_nt: TGTGCCAGCAGCTTTCTTAAAAACGACAGGGGGCGACGCACCGGGGAGCTGTTTTTT; cdr3_aa: CASSFLKNDRGRRTGELFF
cdr3_length: 12; v_call: TRBV7-2; clone_size: NA; d_call: NA; j_call: TRBJ1-2; cdr3_nt: TGTGCCAGCAGCAAGGGGAGAAGTGGCTACACCTTC; cdr3_aa: CASSKGRSGYTF
cdr3_length: 13; v_call: TRBV11-3; clone_size: NA; d_call: NA; j_call: TRBJ1-1; cdr3_nt: TGTGCCAGCAGCTTAGCGGGAGGGACTGAAGCTTTCTTT; cdr3_aa: CASSLAGGTEAFF
cdr3_length: 14; v_call: TRBV18; clone_size: NA; d_call: NA; j_call: TRBJ2-7; cdr3_nt: TGTGCCAGCTCACCGTCTCGGCTGGGGGGAGCGCAGTACTTC; cdr3_aa: CASSPSRLGGAQYF
cdr3_length: 15; v_call: TRBV7-2; clone_size: NA; d_call: NA; j_call: TRBJ1-2; cdr3_nt: TGTGCCAGCAGCCCCCCGATCGGGCGATTCTATGGCTACACCTTC; cdr3_aa: CASSPPIGRFYGYTF
cdr3_length: 13; v_call: TRBV2; clone_size: NA; d_call: NA; j_call: TRBJ1-6; cdr3_nt: TGTGCCAGCAGTTACAACCCGCAGGCACCCCTCCACTTT; cdr3_aa: CASSYNPQAPLHF
cdr3_length: 14; v_call: TRBV19; clone_size: NA; d_call: TRBD1; j_call: TRBJ1-2; cdr3_nt: TGTGCCAGTCTCGGACAGGCCTCTGGGTATGGCTACACCTTC; cdr3_aa: CASLGQASGYGYTF
cdr3_length: 14; v_call: TRBV11-3; clone_size: NA; d_call: NA; j_call: TRBJ1-5; cdr3_nt: TGTGCCAGCAGTCTCAGGGTGAGGAGTCAGCCCCAGCATTTT; cdr3_aa: CASSLRVRSQPQHF
cdr3_length: 14; v_call: TRBV6-1; clone_size: NA; d_call: NA; j_call: TRBJ1-1; cdr3_nt: TGTGCCAGCAGTGTTCGGGGGGGGAACACTGAAGCTTTCTTT; cdr3_aa: CASSVRGGNTEAFF
cdr3_length: 17; v_call: TRBV28; clone_size: NA; d_call: NA; j_call: TRBJ1-1; cdr3_nt: TGTGCCAGCAGTTTATTAGGGGGGGTTGACATGAACACTGAAGCTTTCTTT; cdr3_aa: CASSLLGGVDMNTEAFF
cdr3_length: 13; v_call: TRBV11-2; clone_size: NA; d_call: TRBD1; j_call: TRBJ1-1; cdr3_nt: TGTGCCAGCAGCTTAGGGACAGGGGGGGAAGCTTTCTTT; cdr3_aa: CASSLGTGGEAFF
cdr3_length: 16; v_call: TRBV5-6; clone_size: NA; d_call: NA; j_call: TRBJ1-2; cdr3_nt: TGTGCCAGCAGCCTCTATACCAGGGAGGAAGTGGGGGGCTACACCTTC; cdr3_aa: CASSLYTREEVGGYTF
cdr3_length: 14; v_call: TRBV25-1; clone_size: NA; d_call: NA; j_call: TRBJ1-5; cdr3_nt: TGTGCCAGCAGTGGTGCAGGCGAGGATCAGCCCCAGCATTTT; cdr3_aa: CASSGAGEDQPQHF
cdr3_length: 14; v_call: TRBV13; clone_size: NA; d_call: NA; j_call: TRBJ1-4; cdr3_nt: TGTGCCAGCAGCTTTCTCACTGACCGGAAAAAACTGTTTTTT; cdr3_aa: CASSFLTDRKKLFF
cdr3_length: 13; v_call: TRBV6-4; clone_size: once; d_call: NA; j_call: TRBJ1-2; cdr3_nt: TGTGCCAGCAGACCGAACCGCGAAGGTGGCTACACCTTC; cdr3_aa: CASRPNREGGYTF
cdr3_length: 13; v_call: TRBV4-2; clone_size: NA; d_call: NA; j_call: TRBJ1-6; cdr3_nt: TGTGCCAGCAGCCAAGGAGATAATTCACCCCTCCACTTT; cdr3_aa: CASSQGDNSPLHF
cdr3_length: 19; v_call: TRBV14; clone_size: NA; d_call: TRBD1; j_call: TRBJ1-1; cdr3_nt: TGTGCCAGCAGCCGCCGGACCGGGACAGGGAAAAGATCGAGTGCTGAAGCTTTCTTT; cdr3_aa: CASSRRTGTGKRSSAEAFF
cdr3_length: 18; v_call: TRBV25-1; clone_size: NA; d_call: TRBD2; j_call: TRBJ2-5; cdr3_nt: TGTGCCAGCAGTGCGGTAGCGGGGGGCCGCGCCGGCGGAGAGACCCAGTACTTC; cdr3_aa: CASSAVAGGRAGGETQYF
cdr3_length: 15; v_call: TRBV29-1; clone_size: NA; d_call: TRBD1; j_call: TRBJ2-7; cdr3_nt: TGCAGCGTCACCACTACGGACAGGGTATACTACGAGCAGTACTTC; cdr3_aa: CSVTTTDRVYYEQYF
cdr3_length: 14; v_call: TRBV9; clone_size: NA; d_call: NA; j_call: TRBJ2-3; cdr3_nt: TGTGCCAGCAGCGTACCCCACCGCACAGATACGCAGTATTTT; cdr3_aa: CASSVPHRTDTQYF
cdr3_length: 15; v_call: TRBV6-6; clone_size: few; d_call: TRBD1; j_call: TRBJ2-2; cdr3_nt: TGTGCCAGCAGTCTCCGGGACAGAGATACCGGGGAGCTGTTTTTT; cdr3_aa: CASSLRDRDTGELFF
cdr3_length: 14; v_call: TRBV10-3; clone_size: medium-sized; d_call: NA; j_call: TRBJ2-7; cdr3_nt: TGTGCCATCTCCTCCCGCGGCGGACAGTACGAGCAGTACTTC; cdr3_aa: CAISSRGGQYEQYF
cdr3_length: 14; v_call: TRBV6-5; clone_size: NA; d_call: TRBD2; j_call: TRBJ2-1; cdr3_nt: TGTGCCAGCAGGGGACTAGCGGGAACCAATGAGCAGTTCTTC; cdr3_aa: CASRGLAGTNEQFF
cdr3_length: 12; v_call: TRBV30; clone_size: NA; d_call: NA; j_call: TRBJ1-2; cdr3_nt: TGTGCCTGGAGTGTACAGAGGAATGGCTACACCTTC; cdr3_aa: CAWSVQRNGYTF
cdr3_length: 15; v_call: TRBV19; clone_size: NA; d_call: NA; j_call: TRBJ2-1; cdr3_nt: TGTGCCAGTAGTATTGGCGGGGGCCCCTACAATGAGCAGTTCTTC; cdr3_aa: CASSIGGGPYNEQFF
cdr3_length: 11; v_call: TRBV2; clone_size: NA; d_call: NA; j_call: TRBJ1-6; cdr3_nt: TGTGCCAGCATGGGTAATTCACCCCTCCACTTT; cdr3_aa: CASMGNSPLHF
cdr3_length: 13; v_call: TRBV6-5; clone_size: NA; d_call: TRBD1; j_call: TRBJ1-2; cdr3_nt: TGTGCCAGCAGTGTAACAGGGGAGCTTGGCTACACCTTC; cdr3_aa: CASSVTGELGYTF
cdr3_length: 16; v_call: TRBV2; clone_size: NA; d_call: TRBD1; j_call: TRBJ2-6; cdr3_nt: TGTGCCAGCAGGTTCTCAGGGGGCTCTGGGGCCAACGTCCTGACTTTC; cdr3_aa: CASRFSGGSGANVLTF
cdr3_length: 15; v_call: TRBV14; clone_size: NA; d_call: NA; j_call: TRBJ1-1; cdr3_nt: TGTGCCAGCAGCCAACAGTCGATGGATTACACTGAAGCTTTCTTT; cdr3_aa: CASSQQSMDYTEAFF
cdr3_length: 15; v_call: TRBV25-1; clone_size: few; d_call: TRBD2; j_call: TRBJ2-2; cdr3_nt: TGTGCCAGCGTACCTAGCGGAACGAACACCGGGGAGCTGTTTTTT; cdr3_aa: CASVPSGTNTGELFF
cdr3_length: 14; v_call: TRBV6-4; clone_size: NA; d_call: TRBD2; j_call: TRBJ2-3; cdr3_nt: TGTGCCAGCAGTGAGCGGGGGGGCCCAGATACGCAGTATTTT; cdr3_aa: CASSERGGPDTQYF
cdr3_length: 17; v_call: TRBV9; clone_size: few; d_call: NA; j_call: TRBJ1-3; cdr3_nt: TGTGCCAGCAGCGTAGTCGGTGGGGTAGGCTCTGGAAACACCATATATTTT; cdr3_aa: CASSVVGGVGSGNTIYF
cdr3_length: 14; v_call: TRBV7-2; clone_size: NA; d_call: NA; j_call: TRBJ2-4; cdr3_nt: TGTGCCAGCAGCCGGACAGTAGCCAAAAACATTCAGTACTTC; cdr3_aa: CASSRTVAKNIQYF
cdr3_length: 17; v_call: TRBV4-1; clone_size: NA; d_call: TRBD1; j_call: TRBJ1-5; cdr3_nt: TGCGCCAGCAGCCAAGGGACAGGGGGCTATAGCAATCAGCCCCAGCATTTT; cdr3_aa: CASSQGTGGYSNQPQHF
cdr3_length: 15; v_call: TRBV27; clone_size: NA; d_call: TRBD2; j_call: TRBJ2-7; cdr3_nt: TGTGCCAGCAGTCCATCGGGACTAGCAATCGTCGAGCAGTACTTC; cdr3_aa: CASSPSGLAIVEQYF
cdr3_length: 11; v_call: TRBV25-1; clone_size: once; d_call: NA; j_call: TRBJ2-1; cdr3_nt: TGTGCCAGCGGCGTCGGGGGTGAGCAGTTCTTC; cdr3_aa: CASGVGGEQFF
cdr3_length: 13; v_call: TRBV28; clone_size: few; d_call: TRBD1; j_call: TRBJ1-2; cdr3_nt: TGTGCCAGCAGTTTTGCAGGGGGTTATGGCTACACCTTC; cdr3_aa: CASSFAGGYGYTF
cdr3_length: 14; v_call: TRBV5-6; clone_size: NA; d_call: TRBD1; j_call: TRBJ1-1; cdr3_nt: TGTGCCAGCAGCTTGGACGACAGGGGCACTGAAGCTTTCTTT; cdr3_aa: CASSLDDRGTEAFF
cdr3_length: 14; v_call: TRBV5-1; clone_size: NA; d_call: NA; j_call: TRBJ1-1; cdr3_nt: TGCGCCAGCAGCTTGGAGGCCTTGAACACTGAAGCTTTCTTT; cdr3_aa: CASSLEALNTEAFF
cdr3_length: 11; v_call: TRBV19; clone_size: NA; d_call: NA; j_call: TRBJ1-1; cdr3_nt: TGTGCCAGTAGTGTGGGGGCTGAAGCTTTCTTT; cdr3_aa: CASSVGAEAFF
cdr3_length: 12; v_call: TRBV30; clone_size: few; d_call: NA; j_call: TRBJ1-5; cdr3_nt: TGTGCCTGGAGTTTCGGAAATCAGCCCCAGCATTTT; cdr3_aa: CAWSFGNQPQHF
cdr3_length: 15; v_call: TRBV6-6; clone_size: NA; d_call: NA; j_call: TRBJ2-5; cdr3_nt: TGTGCCAGCAGTGACGGGTCCTGGCCTACGGAGACCCAGTACTTC; cdr3_aa: CASSDGSWPTETQYF
cdr3_length: 15; v_call: TRBV6-5; clone_size: NA; d_call: TRBD2; j_call: TRBJ2-1; cdr3_nt: TGTGCCAGCAGCTCGCGCGGGGGGCCCTACAATGAGCAGTTCTTC; cdr3_aa: CASSSRGGPYNEQFF
cdr3_length: 13; v_call: TRBV9; clone_size: NA; d_call: NA; j_call: TRBJ1-5; cdr3_nt: TGTGCCAGCAGCGTAGGGAACAATCAGCCCCAGCATTTT; cdr3_aa: CASSVGNNQPQHF